This entry concerns a single TCR beta chain. These data are taken from a study of blood T cell repertoires in COVID-19. Participant reports of clinical history set cohort assignment. V lost 1 base and J lost 5, with 23 bases in between. The CDR3 has 18 residues. Germline V gives CDR1 MGHRA, CDR2 YSYEKL. Here immunoSEQ multiplex PCR was the method, and the copy in TCRdb shows in-frame clones only, minus some. The sample lists 40,000 to 55,000 clones; about 78% were seen once. The V and J genes are TRBV4-1 and TRBJ1-1, with D unclear. The sequence was obtained from a woman aged 45-59 years with acute COVID-19. Material: PBMCs or T cells enriched from blood (not recorded which). As DNA, the CDR3 is TGCGCCAGCAGCCAAGTCTTGGGGTTAGGAGGGAGGCAAACTGAAGCTTTCTTT. It codes for CASSQVLGLGGRQTEAFF.